Below are 26 T cell receptor beta chains sequenced from a single sample in a study of PD-L1 blockade in urothelial cancer. TCRdb's copy holds only in-frame clones and misses some; the assay was immunoSEQ multiplex PCR. The repertoire has some 52,000 clones, roughly 80% of them found once; the top ten carry over 3.5%. The source was PBMCs, collected around atezolizumab (anti-PD-L1) treatment. The receptors were sampled from a man aged 65 to 85 with urothelial cancer.

This clone showed up just a few times. The rearrangement links TRBV27 to TRBJ2-7; 7 bases map to TRBD1. This CDR3 spans 13 amino acids. Germline V gene sequence: CDR1 MNHEY, CDR2 SMNVEV (reference sequence). V was clipped by 5 bases and J by 9 bases; unmatched bases: 10. Here the CDR3 reads CASSRRQGGWQYF. CDR3 bases: TGTGCCAGCAGTCGGCGACAGGGCGGGTGGCAGTACTTC.

CDR3: CASSLAGGATDTQYF. CDR3 bases: TGTGCCAGCAGCTTAGCGGGGGGAGCCACAGATACGCAGTATTTT. V usage is TRBV7-6 and J usage is TRBJ2-3, with D maybe TRBD2 (6 bases). The V end lost 0 bases, the J end lost 2 bases, and 9 bases lay between the germline ends. CDR1 is SGHVS and CDR2 is FNYEAQ in the germline V gene. CDR3 length: 15 amino acids.

J is TRBJ2-2 and V is TRBV4-3; 7 nucleotides agree with TRBD2. Germline V gene sequence: CDR1 LGHNA, CDR2 YSLEER. There are 15 residues in the CDR3. J gave up 5 bases and V 6 bases, and 9 bases lay outside the gene matches. This CDR3 reads CASRHLAVGTGELFF. The CDR3 DNA sequence: TGCGCCAGCAGACATCTAGCGGTAGGGACCGGGGAGCTGTTTTTT.

The chain uses TRBV10-3 and TRBJ1-1, with TRBD1 identical over 8 bases. The CDR3 runs 14 residues. CDR1 is ENHRY and CDR2 is SYGVKD in the germline V gene. The CDR3 reads CAVRGQGSNTEAFF. In DNA, the CDR3 is TGTGCGGTCAGGGGGCAGGGATCGAACACTGAAGCTTTCTTT.

This clone was observed many times. The chain couples TRBV7-2 to TRBJ2-5; D remains ambiguous. The V gene lost 5 bases and the J gene lost 7 bases, with 14 bases spanning the gap. CDR1 SGHTA and CDR2 FQGNSA come from the germline V gene. The CDR3 length is 13 residues. CDR3 DNA: TGTGCCAGCAGCCCAGGCGTGCCCCGGACCCAGTACTTC. Protein: CASSPGVPRTQYF.

This chain connects TRBV5-1 to TRBJ2-3; 10 bases are a match to TRBD2. The CDR3 length is 17 residues. The V gene's germline CDR1 is SGHRS and CDR2 YFSETQ. With V trimmed by 0 bases and J by 2 bases, 6 bases remained unmatched. For the CDR3, the DNA is TGCGCCAGCAGCTTGGCGGGACTAGCGAGCCACACAGATACGCAGTATTTT. Translating it yields CASSLAGLASHTDTQYF.

V gene TRBV9 combines with J gene TRBJ2-5, with TRBD2 as a possible D gene (6 bases). The CDR3 is 14 residues long. In germline, CDR1 is SGDLS, CDR2 YYNGEE. V lost 4 bases to trimming and J lost 4 bases, with 14 bases between them. The CDR3 loop is CASSQNPGRETQYF. For the CDR3, the DNA is TGTGCCAGCAGCCAAAACCCCGGGAGAGAGACCCAGTACTTC.

The rearrangement joins TRBV5-8 to TRBJ2-3; TRBD1 matches at 8 bases. The CDR3 contains 14 residues. Germline V CDR1 and CDR2: SGHTS, YDEGEE. The J segment lost 12 bases and the V segment lost 4 bases, leaving 13 bases of the junction unmatched. The DNA of the CDR3 is TGTGCCAGCAGCCGCTTGGGACAGGTCCAAAGTCAGTATTTT. Its protein product is CASSRLGQVQSQYF.

The chain links TRBV11-2 to TRBJ1-1; the D is unclear. The CDR3 extends over 13 amino acids. V gave up 2 bases and J gave up 11 bases, with 15 bases separating them. CDR1 is SGHAT, CDR2 FQNNGV, per germline. The CDR3 here is CASSLSEGGSAFF. The CDR3 DNA reads as TGTGCCAGCAGCTTATCAGAGGGAGGTTCGGCTTTCTTT.

The chain carries TRBV29-1 and TRBJ1-2; D uncertain. V lost 4 bases and J 0 bases, leaving 9 bases between the germline ends. Germline assignment: CDR1 SQVTM and CDR2 ANQGSEA. There are 13 residues in the CDR3. The chain's CDR3 is CSVAAGTNYGYTF. For the CDR3, the DNA is TGCAGCGTTGCGGCAGGTACTAACTATGGCTACACCTTC.

This clone was recorded a few times. The V gene is TRBV19, the J gene TRBJ2-7; D possibly corresponds to TRBD1 (6 bases). The CDR3 has 15 amino acids. Germline loops: CDR1 LNHDA, CDR2 SQIVND (reference sequence). V dropped 3 bases and J dropped 1 base, with 13 bases sitting between them. The CDR3 is CASSIADSGSYEQYF. The DNA of the CDR3 is TGTGCCAGTAGTATTGCGGACAGTGGGTCCTACGAGCAGTACTTC.

This chain uses TRBV18 with TRBJ2-2, with 9 bases matching TRBD1. This CDR3 comprises 16 residues. Germline CDR1 and CDR2: KGHSH and LQKENI. V dropped 3 bases and J dropped 4; count of bases not matched to a gene: 6. The CDR3: CASSPGTGQATGELFF. The CDR3 region has the DNA TGTGCCAGCTCACCCGGGACAGGGCAAGCCACCGGGGAGCTGTTTTTT.

V gene TRBV28 combines with J gene TRBJ2-1; TRBD2 agrees at 11 bases. The ends lost 6 bases at V and 7 bases at J; junction bases unmatched: 11. Germline V gives CDR1 MDHEN, CDR2 SYDVKM. There are 16 residues in the CDR3. This CDR3 reads CASSYYLAGGFNEQFF. The CDR3 nucleotides read TGTGCCAGCAGCTACTACCTAGCGGGAGGCTTTAATGAGCAGTTCTTC.

The V call is TRBV7-2, the J call TRBJ2-5, with D perhaps matching TRBD1 (6 bases). This CDR3 has 16 amino acids. In germline, CDR1 is SGHTA, CDR2 FQGNSA. Trimming removed 5 bases at V and 5 bases at J, with 21 bases between. Here the CDR3 DNA reads TGTGCCAGCAGCCCGGAGGTTGGCAGGGGTGAGGAGACCCAGTACTTC. Its protein is CASSPEVGRGEETQYF.

This clone was seen a handful of times. The CDR3 is CSAEGARDEQFF. CDR3 nucleotide sequence: TGCAGCGCAGAAGGGGCTAGGGATGAGCAGTTCTTC. The V and J genes are TRBV29-1 and TRBJ2-1; perhaps TRBD1 as D (5 bases). This CDR3 has 12 amino acids. V was cut by 7 bases and J by 8 bases, with 15 bases left in between. Germline V CDR1 and CDR2: SQVTM, ANQGSEA.

The chain is built from TRBV5-1 and TRBJ1-1, with TRBD1 as a possible D gene (5 bases). The germline CDR1 and CDR2 sequences are SGHRS and YFSETQ. V lost 3 bases, J lost 1 base, and 10 bases lay in between. CDR3 length equals 14 residues. The CDR3 sequence: CASSSHGQNTEAFF. The DNA for the CDR3 is TGCGCCAGCAGCTCCCACGGACAGAACACTGAAGCTTTCTTT.

V is TRBV5-4 and J is TRBJ1-2; tentative D call: TRBD1 (5 bases). Trimming took 4 bases from V and 3 from J, leaving 16 bases between them. The germline V gene encodes CDR1 SGHNT and CDR2 YYREEE (reference sequence). The length of the CDR3 is 15 residues. DNA of the CDR3: TGTGCCAGCAGCCCCCAGGGACGGAGGGACTATGGCTACACCTTC. Its protein product is CASSPQGRRDYGYTF.

The chain has TRBV6-5 and TRBJ1-2; D remains unclear. The ends were cut back, 6 bases at V and 6 bases at J, with 8 bases in the middle. From germline, CDR1 is MNHEY and CDR2 SVGAGI. The CDR3 has 11 residues. In DNA, the CDR3 is TGTGCCAGCAGCGGTCCCGATGGCTACACCTTC. It yields the protein CASSGPDGYTF.

Turning to this clone: The junction differs from germline at one of its ends, possibly a read error. V and J are TRBV28 and TRBJ2-5; TRBD1 is a possible D gene (5 bases). The CDR3 spans 12 residues. CDR1 is MDHEN and CDR2 is SYDVKM in the germline V gene. This CDR3 reads CASSPSKGIGDF. DNA of the CDR3: TGTGCCAGCAGTCCCTCCAAGGGGATCGGCGACTTC.

The chain uses TRBV7-9 and TRBJ2-2, with D perhaps matching TRBD1 (6 bases). V shed 5 bases and J shed 2 bases, with 15 bases lying between them. The CDR3 runs to 16 residues. Germline CDR1 is SEHNR and CDR2 is FQNEAQ (reference sequence). CDR3 loop: CASSLGQITNTGELFF. CDR3 DNA sequence: TGTGCCAGCAGCCTTGGACAGATCACTAACACCGGGGAGCTGTTTTTT.

The V gene is TRBV6-1, the J gene TRBJ1-5; TRBD1 matches 9 bases. Germline CDR1 is MNHNS and CDR2 is SASEGT. The CDR3 totals 15 residues. V lost 8 bases to trimming and J lost 0 bases; unmatched junction nucleotides: 5. For the CDR3, the DNA is TGTGCCAGCGGACAGGGGATTAATAGCAATCAGCCCCAGCATTTT. This sequence encodes CASGQGINSNQPQHF.

The V gene is TRBV7-3, the J gene TRBJ2-3; 8 positions match TRBD2. The junction had 10 bases not matched to a gene; V was cut back by 5 bases and J by 0 bases. CDR1 and CDR2 from the germline V gene are SGHTA and FQGTGA. The CDR3 runs 17 residues. In DNA, the CDR3 is TGTGCCAGCAGCCCGGGGGGGGGCATAACTAGCACAGATACGCAGTATTTT. Translating it yields CASSPGGGITSTDTQYF.

CDR3 sequence: CASGAGQGAQETQYF. The CDR3 region has the DNA TGTGCTAGTGGTGCGGGACAGGGGGCTCAAGAGACCCAGTACTTC. This chain links TRBV12-5 with TRBJ2-5, with 12 bases matching TRBD1. Germline values: CDR1 LGHNT, CDR2 FRNRAP. The ends lost 5 bases at V and 2 bases at J; junction bases unmatched: 3. The CDR3 is made up of 15 amino acids.

V usage is TRBV5-6 and J usage is TRBJ2-5; D possibly corresponds to TRBD1 (5 bases). This CDR3 has 14 residues. From germline, CDR1 is SGHDT and CDR2 YYEEEE. Trimming left V 0 bases short and J 4 bases short, with 10 bases between. CDR3 in amino acids: CASSLDGAGETQYF. The DNA for the CDR3 is TGTGCCAGCAGCTTGGATGGGGCCGGAGAGACCCAGTACTTC. Supplemented by reference TRBV5-6 and TRBJ2-5, the full variable domain reads DAGVTQSPTHLIKTRGQQVTLRCSPKSGHDTVSWYQQALGQGPQFIFQYYEEEERQRGNFPDRFSGHQFPNYSSELNVNALLLGDSALYLCASSLDGAGETQYFGPGTRLLVL.

As to this clone: The same CDR3 arises from other DNA sequences in this sample as well. V gene TRBV27 combines with J gene TRBJ1-1; D is possibly TRBD1 (6 bases). The V and J ends lost 2 bases and 0 bases respectively, with 7 bases between them. There are 14 residues in the CDR3. Germline-derived CDR1 and CDR2 are MNHEY and SMNVEV (reference sequence). CDR3 amino acids: CASSLQGMNTEAFF. CDR3 nucleotides: TGTGCCAGCAGTTTACAGGGGATGAACACTGAAGCTTTCTTT.

V gene TRBV27 combines with J gene TRBJ2-2; the D is unclear. Trimming took 6 bases from V and 3 from J, leaving 14 bases between them. CDR1 is MNHEY and CDR2 is SMNVEV in the germline V gene (reference sequence). This CDR3 has 15 amino acids. In nucleotides, the CDR3 is TGTGCCAGCAGCCAAAAACTCGCATACACCGGGGAGCTGTTTTTT. Translated, it gives CASSQKLAYTGELFF.